Below, one TCR beta chain is given with its context. What antigen it recognizes has not been identified. No base-level quality is on record; no much larger clone is a single base apart. The record originates from a study of PD-L1 blockade in urothelial cancer (dated by TCRdb to the late 2010s). Study-level background: Every patient began therapy around 2014 and was given atezolizumab 1,200 mg intravenously every 3 weeks. Twenty-five of 29 patients were identified as males with urothelial cancer of bladder origin, and a prior smoking history was reported by 18 of 29 patients. An ECOG performance status of 0 or 1 was recorded for the patients, and 0 to 3 prior chemotherapy regimens had been received by the patients. Blood samples were analyzed 3 weeks after the start of treatment (second dose) and 6 weeks after the start of treatment. Blood samples yielded a median of around 150,000 T cells and around 80,000 unique TCRs, with median clonality around 0.084. The study was an exploratory multi-omic analysis of somatic, immune and clinical correlates of response to PD-L1 blockade with atezolizumab in urothelial cancer. Pretreatment tumor samples, along with matched peripheral blood collected serially before and after atezolizumab treatment, underwent TCR sequencing. Durable clinical benefit was defined as progression-free survival longer than 6 months, and TCR features were also tested against progression-free and overall survival. Whole exome sequencing and RNA sequencing of pretreatment tumors were performed alongside TCR sequencing in the same patients. Durable clinical benefit was achieved by nine patients and was not achieved by 20 patients. Pretreatment blood TCR-seq was available for nearly 30 patients, at least one posttreatment blood collection was obtained for 25 or so patients, and tumor TCR-seq was available for 25 or so patients. Overall study results and their limits: Because the sample size was small (n of about 30) and many of the analyses were exploratory, the results are meant to be hypothesis-generating. A pretreatment peripheral blood TCR clonality below the median was linked to improved progression-free and overall survival. Greater expansion of tumor-associated TCR clones in peripheral blood 3 weeks after the start of treatment was observed in patients with durable benefit (n of about 24, p = 0.022).

The germline V gene (reference sequence) sets CDR1 to MNHEY and CDR2 to SMNVEV. From the cysteine up to the phenylalanine, the CDR3 has a length of 14 residues. The DNA shown is the 42-base CDR3, in frame from base 1. From V the trimming removes 6 bases and from J it removes 2 bases, while the gene matches leave 5 bases of the junction unaccounted for. The cohort comprised fewer than 35 patients with locally advanced or metastatic urothelial carcinoma treated at Memorial Sloan Kettering on a trial protocol. Peripheral blood mononuclear cells were collected pretreatment and during treatment, with between 1 and 8 total time points per patient. The Qiagen DNeasy Blood extraction kit was used to purify genomic DNA from total PBMCs and from tumor samples. Collected pretreatment and during treatment, PBMCs were isolated and stored as previously described. To estimate absolute template abundance from read counts, synthetic TCR analog templates were spiked into each PCR. Using the immunoSEQ assay, TCRbeta CDR3 regions were amplified from genomic DNA with bias-controlled V and J gene primers. Rearranged TCRbeta segments were sequenced at approximately 20X coverage. The authors processed their data as follows. Clustering was used to correct sequencing errors, and CDR3s were annotated against IMGT so that V, D and J genes could be assigned. Out-of-frame and stop-codon sequences were excluded, and only productive TCRbeta rearrangements were used in downstream analyses. Clonality was calculated as one minus the Shannon entropy normalized by the log of the number of unique productive sequences. Clones differing between time points or between blood and tumor were identified using Fisher's exact test with Benjamini-Hochberg correction, with an adjusted p below 0.01 applied as the threshold. TCRdb obtained this table from immuneACCESS and retained in-frame rearrangements with V and J assigned. These tables miss some clones; where compared with another copy, unresolved V genes account for less than half of the shortfall, and the remainder is unexplained. Clone size and V and J calls were adopted from that table, with D and trimming inferred from the DNA. Recorded for this sample are some 20,000 clones; 85% to 90% of them occurred a single time. 3.7% of the sample lies in the top ten.

The TCR was taken from a man between 50 and 59 years old with urothelial cancer. Here the sequenced sample was PBMCs, taken around atezolizumab (anti-PD-L1) treatment. This receptor chain uses TRBV27 and TRBJ1-2; 8 junctional bases match TRBD1. In nucleotide form, the sequence is TGTGCCAGCAGGACTACAGGGGGGAACTATGGCTACACCTTC. This sequence encodes CASRTTGGNYGYTF.